The rows below give T cell receptor beta chains drawn from one sample of a study of T cell responses to AZD1222 COVID-19 vaccine. The method was immunoSEQ multiplex PCR; TCRdb's version includes in-frame clones alone and lacks a portion of them. Among around 110,000 clones, about 90% were seen once, and the ten largest hold around 1.4%. Sequenced material: peripheral blood, taken 28 days after the second AZD1222 dose. The receptors shown here come from an adult who received the AZD1222 COVID-19 vaccine. Both conserved end residues are part of each CDR3. The D gene is left open where the match is weak. Some rows mark clone size as missing; the rest say once, few, many or name a class of expanded clone.

>.|TRBV7-2|.|TRBJ1-2
TGTGCCAGCAGCTTAGAGGCAGGGCCCTATGGCTACACCTTC
CASSLEAGPYGYTF
>.|TRBV10-3|TRBD1|TRBJ2-7
TGTGCCATCAGTGTGGACAGGGTGGAGTATAACTCCTACGAGCAGTACTTC
CAISVDRVEYNSYEQYF
>.|TRBV5-1|TRBD1|TRBJ1-6
TGCGCCAGCAGCTCCGGGACAGGGGGATCACCCCTCCACTTT
CASSSGTGGSPLHF
>once|TRBV19|.|TRBJ1-4
TGTGCCAGTAGTCCACAGGGAAGGGATGAAAAACTGTTTTTT
CASSPQGRDEKLFF
>.|TRBV28|TRBD1|TRBJ1-4
TGTGCCAGCAGTTTTCGAGGGGGCAATGAAAAACTGTTTTTT
CASSFRGGNEKLFF
>.|TRBV18|TRBD1|TRBJ2-5
TGTGCCAGCTCATGGGGGACAGATCAAGAGACCCAGTACTTC
CASSWGTDQETQYF
>.|TRBV3-1/TRBV3-2|.|TRBJ2-3
TGTGCCAGCAGCCAACAGTCTAGCACAGATACGCAGTATTTT
CASSQQSSTDTQYF
>.|TRBV4-1|TRBD2|TRBJ2-1
TGCGCCAGCAGCGCCGGACTAGAACCCTACAATGAGCAGTTCTTC
CASSAGLEPYNEQFF
>.|TRBV29-1|.|TRBJ1-2
TGCAGCGTTGGACTGCGGAACGGCTACACCTTC
CSVGLRNGYTF
>.|TRBV7-3|TRBD2|TRBJ2-1
TGTGCCAGTGCTTCAAGCGGGGACTACAATGAGCAGTTCTTC
CASASSGDYNEQFF